This note documents a single T cell receptor (beta chain) sequence. This clone came up a few times. Its antigen specificity is not known. The sample holds no much larger clone one base away, and base qualities are not on file. The record originates from a study of cytomegalovirus exposure and HLA in healthy donors (dated by TCRdb to about 2017). Turning to the overall study: According to a later analysis, the roughly 130 validation repertoires were produced on the same platform as the 700 or so repertoires of the first cohort. The aim of the study was to test whether cataloging public T cell receptors could identify signatures of past pathogen exposure. Besides the first cohort of 550 to 750 subjects, a separate validation cohort made up of roughly 120 different subjects was used. High-throughput TCR immunosequencing, statistical association of individual TCRs with disease status, and machine learning were combined to predict cytomegalovirus infection status.

Library preparation used the immunoSEQ multiplex PCR assay. Per the source publication's procedure: A statistical classification framework was built for diagnosing cytomegalovirus status from the catalog of TCR beta chain sequences. TCRdb's version of the immuneACCESS table is confined to in-frame rearrangements and falls short of the full clone set. An unresolved V gene accounts for under half of the shortfall where checked; the remainder is of unknown origin. The V and J calls and clone size were taken over from that table, and D and trimming were inferred from the DNA. In this sample the table shows a few hundred thousand clones, 80% to 95% of which occur a single time. The ten largest clones add up to just over 3% of the sample. The donors belonged to the validation cohort of approximately 130 subjects, which was separate from the roughly 680-subject first cohort. Study-level results and caveats: In both the original and validation cohorts, the classifier was reported to diagnose cytomegalovirus status with high specificity and sensitivity. In the study, around 150 TCR beta chains were listed as associated with cytomegalovirus. In vitro tests confirmed that three of the cytomegalovirus-associated TCR beta chains recognize cytomegalovirus antigens. It was suggested by the authors that the approach could potentially be generalized to other disease states and immunological phenotypes. While some public TCRs were present in many individuals, most TCR sequences turned up only very rarely across donors. A later analysis lacked HLA typing for the validation cohort, so it scored co-occurrence in that cohort across all 130 or so repertoires. Of the cluster scores, roughly 93% were above 0 in a later analysis, which found that TCRs clustered in the first cohort also tended to co-occur in the 95 to 150 validation repertoires.

A distance of 15 bases separates the germline ends of V and J, which lose 5 bases and 7 bases respectively. Based on the germline V gene, the CDR1 and CDR2 sequences are SGHVS and FQNEAQ. The CDR3 holds 14 amino acids from the cysteine to the phenylalanine. Only CDR3 DNA remains: 42 bases, in frame from the first base. The chain was built from TRBV7-8 and TRBJ2-4; 6 matching bases give a weak D call of TRBD1. This sequence originates from a woman under 40 in good health and CMV-seronegative. Specimen: PBMCs. The nucleotide sequence reads as follows: TGTGCCAGCAGCCCCTGGGGAAGGGGGAACATTCAGTACTTC. Its translation is CASSPWGRGNIQYF.